Included here is one T cell receptor (beta chain) sequence, with context. This specimen belongs to a study of blood T cell repertoires in COVID-19. Study-wide background: T cells, B-cell-depleted T cells, or PBMCs provided the cDNA or gDNA that served as material.

Between the trimmed V and J ends, which lost 4 bases and 9 bases, there was a span of 15 bases. Looked up from germline, CDR1 is KGHDR and CDR2 is SFDVKD. The CDR3 contains 14 residues. How the authors handled the data: Estimation of nucleated cell counts relied on the amplification of reference gene primers. Some clones are missing from TCRdb's copy, which holds only in-frame ones; the method was immunoSEQ multiplex PCR. That table gives V, J and clone size, and the DNA gave D and trimming. Here the sample spans 150,000 to 200,000 clones, approximately 82% being singletons. The sequencing input was peripheral blood. The TCR comes from a woman aged 80 or over with acute or convalescent COVID-19. The chain couples TRBV24-1 to TRBJ2-1; tentative D call: TRBD1 (6 bases). This CDR3 reads CATSDTGTFREQFF. In nucleotides, the CDR3 is TGTGCCACCAGTGACACTGGGACATTTCGTGAGCAGTTCTTC.